The sequence of this T cell receptor (beta chain) was determined in a study of CD8 T cells in ankylosing spondylitis. In its sample, this clonotype was seen a few times. CDR3 length: 15 amino acids. Trimming removed 4 bases from V and 11 bases from J, with 19 bases in between. Germline loops: CDR1 SGHRS, CDR2 YFSETQ. Molecular-barcoded quantitative 5'-RACE produced these TCR beta libraries. Each CDR3 protein is one row after TCRdb ran MiXCR on the 5' RACE reads. The data contain 150,000 to 250,000 distinct CDR3 sequences, 10% to 15% of them singletons. The chain is built from TRBV5-1 and TRBJ1-6; the D gene is possibly TRBD1 (5 bases). What was sequenced was blood, either unsorted or a sorted T cell fraction (not recorded which). This receptor was identified in a male donor with ankylosing spondylitis or in good health (not recorded which). This CDR3 is CASSPLGGGVTPLHF. CDR3 DNA: TGCGCCAGCAGCCCCTTGGGCGGGGGTGTAACACCCCTCCACTTT.